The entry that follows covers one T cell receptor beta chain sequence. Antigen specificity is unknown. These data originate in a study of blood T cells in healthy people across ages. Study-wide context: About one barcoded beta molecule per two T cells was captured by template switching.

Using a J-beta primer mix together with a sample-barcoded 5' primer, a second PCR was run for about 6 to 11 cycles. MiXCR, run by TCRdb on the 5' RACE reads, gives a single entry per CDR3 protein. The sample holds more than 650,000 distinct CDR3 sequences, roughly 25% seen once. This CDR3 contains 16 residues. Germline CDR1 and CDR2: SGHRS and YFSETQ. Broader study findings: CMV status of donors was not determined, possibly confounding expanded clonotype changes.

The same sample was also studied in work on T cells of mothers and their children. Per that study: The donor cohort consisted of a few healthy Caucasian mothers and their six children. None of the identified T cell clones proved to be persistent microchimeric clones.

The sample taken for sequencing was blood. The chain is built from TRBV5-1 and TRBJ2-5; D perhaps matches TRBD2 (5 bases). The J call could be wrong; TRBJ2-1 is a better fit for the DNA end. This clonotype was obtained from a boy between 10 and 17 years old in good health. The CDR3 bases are TGCGCCAGCAGCTTGGGGGGTGAGGGTCAATACAATGAGCAGTTCTTC. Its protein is CASSLGGEGQYNEQFF.